What follows are 20 T cell receptor beta chains derived from one specimen sequenced in a study of blood T cell repertoires in COVID-19. Clones were read by immunoSEQ multiplex PCR, and TCRdb kept only the in-frame ones, dropping some. Of over 350,000 clones listed, about 89% are singletons. Sequencing was performed on PBMCs or T cells enriched from blood (not recorded which). Receptors were obtained from a woman aged 40-49 years who had been exposed to COVID-19.

V gene TRBV9 combines with J gene TRBJ2-1, with TRBD1 identical over 9 bases. CDR3 size: 15 residues. From germline, CDR1 is SGDLS and CDR2 YYNGEE. V lost 3 bases, J lost 4 bases, and 5 bases stayed unmatched. This CDR3 is CASSAGDRVYNEQFF. The CDR3 nucleotides are TGTGCCAGCAGCGCGGGGGACAGGGTATACAATGAGCAGTTCTTC.

The chain combines TRBV24-1 with TRBJ2-1; tentatively, D is TRBD2 (5 bases). Looked up from germline, CDR1 is KGHDR and CDR2 is SFDVKD. Deletions cut 5 bases from V and 10 bases from J, with 23 bases between. The CDR3 runs 16 residues. CDR3 DNA: TGTGCCACCAGTGCCTCGGAACTAGTTATTATTCCGGAGCAGTTCTTC. Its translation is CATSASELVIIPEQFF.

The V and J genes are TRBV5-1 and TRBJ2-6; D gene ambiguous. There are 15 residues in the CDR3. Per the germline V gene, CDR1 is SGHRS and CDR2 is YFSETQ. V dropped 0 bases and J dropped 1 base, with 5 bases sitting between them. The CDR3 coding sequence is TGCGCCAGCAGCTTGGGAGAATCTGGGGCCAACGTCCTGACTTTC. It encodes CASSLGESGANVLTF.

This rearrangement joins TRBV5-1 to TRBJ2-2, with 8 bases identical to TRBD2. The CDR3 length is 14 residues. CDR1 is SGHRS and CDR2 is YFSETQ in the germline V gene. V shed 4 bases and J 4 bases; nucleotides not matched to a gene: 3. The CDR3 is CASSPGTSTGELFF. In nucleotides, the CDR3 is TGCGCCAGCAGCCCCGGGACTAGCACCGGGGAGCTGTTTTTT.

This clone has just one count. The chain couples TRBV5-8 to TRBJ1-1; 7 positions match TRBD1. Germline-derived CDR1 and CDR2 are SGHTS and YDEGEE. The CDR3 is 15 amino acids. V shed 4 bases, J shed 3 bases, and the junction held 9 bases outside the gene matches. The CDR3 coding sequence is TGTGCCAGCAGCACCTGGAGCACAGGGGACACTGAAGCTTTCTTT. It is translated as CASSTWSTGDTEAFF. Combining the CDR3 with reference TRBV5-8 and TRBJ1-1 gives the whole variable domain EAGVTQSPTHLIKTRGQQATLRCSPISGHTSVYWYQQALGLGLQFLLWYDEGEERNRGNFPPRFSGRQFPNYSSELNVNALELEDSALYLCASSTWSTGDTEAFFGQGTRLTVV.

V and J are TRBV24-1 and TRBJ1-1, with 8 bases identical to TRBD1. Germline-derived CDR1 and CDR2 are KGHDR and SFDVKD. The V and J ends lost 9 bases and 1 base, in that order; junction bases with no gene match: 12. CDR3 length equals 16 residues. CDR3 region: CATPEPGGEGNTEAFF. The DNA for the CDR3 is TGTGCCACCCCGGAGCCAGGGGGCGAAGGGAACACTGAAGCTTTCTTT.

V gene TRBV3-1 (or the pseudogene TRBV3-2) combines with J gene TRBJ2-7; TRBD1 aligns across 7 bases. The trim removed 3 bases at V and 5 bases at J, leaving 10 bases unmatched. In germline, CDR1 is LGHDT, CDR2 YNNKEL (reference sequence). The CDR3 is 15 residues long. CDR3 region: CASSQSGQNHNEQYF. For the CDR3, the DNA is TGTGCCAGCAGCCAGTCGGGACAGAACCACAACGAGCAGTACTTC.

The chain links TRBV27 to TRBJ2-5; TRBD2 matches 7 bases. J was trimmed by 4 bases and V by 5 bases; bases with no gene match: 7. This CDR3 contains 14 residues. The germline gives CDR1 MNHEY, CDR2 SMNVEV (reference sequence). Written as DNA, the CDR3 is TGTGCCAGCAGTCCCTCGGGGGGAGGAGAGACCCAGTACTTC. Residues: CASSPSGGGETQYF.

The rearrangement links TRBV7-9 to TRBJ1-2, with D uncertain. This CDR3 is built from 13 residues. The V and J ends lost 5 bases and 8 bases respectively, with 15 bases between them. Germline values: CDR1 SEHNR, CDR2 FQNEAQ (reference sequence). DNA of the CDR3: TGTGCCAGCAGCCCAGCGGCGGCCTCCGGCTACACCTTC. This codes for CASSPAAASGYTF.

This chain connects TRBV3-1 (or the pseudogene TRBV3-2) to TRBJ2-1, with 8 bases identical to TRBD2. This CDR3 contains 16 residues. Unmatched junction bases numbered 13, after V lost 4 bases and J lost 8 bases. Germline V gene sequence: CDR1 LGHDT, CDR2 YNNKEL (reference sequence). Written as DNA, the CDR3 is TGTGCCAGCAGCCCTTCCGGGACTAGAGTCTCCGATGAGCAGTTCTTC. Translation gives CASSPSGTRVSDEQFF.

The chain has TRBV9 and TRBJ1-2, with a weak D call TRBD1 (6 bases). The V and J ends lost 1 base and 3 bases respectively, with 10 bases between them. Per germline, CDR1 SGDLS and CDR2 YYNGEE. This CDR3 spans 14 amino acids. The CDR3 DNA is TGTGCCAGCAGCGTACAGGGGATAGACTATGGCTACACCTTC. It codes for CASSVQGIDYGYTF.

The chain recombines TRBV2 with TRBJ2-3; 7 nucleotides agree with TRBD2. The CDR3 sequence is 17 residues long. V was clipped by 0 bases and J by 0 bases; unmatched bases: 6. Germline CDR1 is SNHLY and CDR2 is FYNNEI. CDR3 loop: CASSEAVGGGSTDTQYF. CDR3 DNA: TGTGCCAGCAGTGAAGCCGTCGGCGGGGGTAGCACAGATACGCAGTATTTT.

This clone appeared a single time. The chain combines TRBV18 with TRBJ2-4; 7 bases fit TRBD2. V gave up 3 bases and J gave up 0 bases; unmatched junction bases: 5. Germline CDR1 reads KGHSH; CDR2 reads LQKENI. This CDR3 has 16 amino acids. The CDR3 DNA reads as TGTGCCAGCTCACCCCCGGGAGGACTAGCCAAAAACATTCAGTACTTC. It encodes CASSPPGGLAKNIQYF.

The chain uses TRBV6-2 or TRBV6-3 and TRBJ2-5; unclear D gene. The CDR3 covers 12 residues. Germline CDR1 reads MNHEY; CDR2 reads SVGEGT. Trimming left V 6 bases short and J 2 bases short, with 7 bases between. Here the CDR3 reads CASSLQQETQYF. DNA for the CDR3: TGTGCCAGCAGCCTACAACAAGAGACCCAGTACTTC.

The chain combines TRBV10-3 with TRBJ1-2, with 8 bases identical to TRBD1. CDR3 length: 13 amino acids. J gave up 8 bases and V 6 bases, and 8 bases lay outside the gene matches. The germline gives CDR1 ENHRY, CDR2 SYGVKD. The CDR3 nucleotides read TGTGCCATCAGCGGCAGGGGGCTGGAAGGCTACACCTTC. Amino acids: CAISGRGLEGYTF.

The chain carries TRBV30 and TRBJ2-3; unclear D gene. The CDR3 spans 16 residues. Deletions cut 4 bases from V and 4 bases from J, with 21 bases between. Germline loops: CDR1 GTSNPN, CDR2 SVGIG (reference sequence). DNA of the CDR3: TGTGCCTGGACAAATTGGGCACAACCCTTACCAGATACGCAGTATTTT. It specifies CAWTNWAQPLPDTQYF.

This clone was counted between two and nine times. The J gene is TRBJ2-2, the V gene TRBV24-1, with 7 bases aligning to TRBD2. Germline trimming cut 3 bases from V and 1 base from J; bases unmatched to any gene: 13. Germline values: CDR1 KGHDR, CDR2 SFDVKD. The CDR3 contains 19 residues. CDR3 sequence reads: CATSDPPGGGGQNTGELFF. In DNA, the CDR3 is TGTGCCACCAGTGATCCCCCGGGCGGGGGAGGACAGAACACCGGGGAGCTGTTTTTT.

The chain uses TRBV30 and TRBJ1-6, with 8 bases fitting TRBD1. The CDR3 is made up of 12 amino acids. CDR1 is GTSNPN and CDR2 is SVGIG in the germline V gene (reference sequence). J gave up 9 bases and V 7 bases, and 5 bases lay outside the gene matches. CDR3 bases: TGTGCCTCGGGGACAGGATTTTCACCCCTCCACTTT. It codes for CASGTGFSPLHF.

The chain combines TRBV7-3 with TRBJ2-1; the D gene is possibly TRBD1 (6 bases). With 4 bases removed from V and 0 bases from J, the gap between germline ends came to 13 bases. CDR1 SGHTA and CDR2 FQGTGA come from the germline V gene. This CDR3 has 16 amino acids. The DNA for the CDR3 is TGTGCCAGCAGCTCCCCGACAGGATTCTCCTACAATGAGCAGTTCTTC. The encoded protein is CASSSPTGFSYNEQFF.

The V call is TRBV19, the J call TRBJ1-5; 7 bases fit TRBD1. Trimming at V came to 3 bases and at J to 3 bases, leaving 2 bases not matched to a gene. Germline-derived CDR1 and CDR2 are LNHDA and SQIVND (reference sequence). There are 14 residues in the CDR3. CDR3 sequence reads: CASSMTGPNQPQHF. CDR3 bases: TGTGCCAGTAGTATGACAGGGCCCAATCAGCCCCAGCATTTT.